These 5 T cell receptor beta chains were all obtained from the same sample, sequenced in a study of blood T cell repertoires in COVID-19. Generated by immunoSEQ multiplex PCR, the TCRdb table keeps only in-frame clones and is missing some. The repertoire holds tens of thousands of clones, with 82% as singletons. The specimen sequenced was peripheral blood. The receptors originated from a woman in her fifties or sixties with acute or convalescent COVID-19.

The gene calls are TRBV7-3 and TRBJ1-1; D is undetermined. V lost 4 bases to trimming and J lost 1 base, with 7 bases between them. The CDR3 sequence is 13 residues long. Germline V gene lookup returns CDR1 SGHTA and CDR2 FQGTGA. The CDR3 DNA follows: TGTGCCAGCAGCTCCCTAAGGAACACTGAAGCTTTCTTT. The encoded protein is CASSSLRNTEAFF.

The chain is built from TRBV6-5 and TRBJ2-7; 11 bases agree with TRBD2. The CDR3 is made up of 15 amino acids. The germline V gene encodes CDR1 MNHEY and CDR2 SVGAGI. Germline trimming cut 6 bases from V and 6 bases from J; bases unmatched to any gene: 10. CDR3 amino acids: CASRQPLAGASEQYF. The CDR3 nucleotides are TGTGCCAGCAGACAACCACTAGCGGGGGCAAGCGAGCAGTACTTC.

This chain joins TRBV6-1 and TRBJ1-2; no reliable D call. CDR1 and CDR2 from the germline V gene are MNHNS and SASEGT. This CDR3 contains 16 residues. The V gene lost 2 bases and the J gene lost 8 bases, with 21 bases spanning the gap. The CDR3 loop is CASSENVGHLSVGYTF. The DNA for the CDR3 is TGTGCCAGCAGTGAAAATGTGGGCCACCTGTCAGTGGGCTACACCTTC.

The genes are TRBV19 and TRBJ1-3; 7 bases are shared with TRBD1. Trimming removed 10 bases from V and 0 bases from J; junction bases left unmatched: 9. The CDR3 covers 15 residues. From germline, CDR1 is LNHDA and CDR2 SQIVND (reference sequence). The CDR3 is CATYRDSRSGNTIYF. CDR3 coding DNA: TGTGCCACATACCGGGACAGCCGCTCTGGAAACACCATATATTTT. Supplemented by reference TRBV19 and TRBJ1-3, the full variable domain reads DGGITQSPKYLFRKEGQNVTLSCEQNLNHDAMYWYRQDPGQGLRLIYYSQIVNDFQKGDIAEGYSVSREKKESFPLTVTSAQKNPTAFYLCATYRDSRSGNTIYFGEGSWLTVV.

V and J are TRBV24-1 and TRBJ2-1; D remains ambiguous. This CDR3 is built from 11 residues. CDR1 and CDR2 (germline): KGHDR, SFDVKD. Between the trimmed V and J ends, which lost 7 bases and 6 bases, there was a span of 6 bases. In DNA form, the CDR3 reads TGTGCCACCAGCCAACTCAATGAGCAGTTCTTC. This translates into CATSQLNEQFF.